These 27 T cell receptor beta chains share one sample of origin, sequenced in a study of vaccination effects on CD4 cells after COVID-19. The protocol was immunoSEQ multiplex PCR, while the TCRdb copy is restricted to in-frame clones and leaves out a portion. The sample lists tens of thousands of clones, approximately 80% seen once, with roughly 1.2% in the top ten. CD4+ T cells specific for antigen were expanded with viral peptide pools by the ViraFEST assay before sequencing. Upon completion of approximately ten days in culture, CD4+ T cells were isolated. It was two doses of either the BNT162b2 or mRNA-1273 vaccine that participants received. Antigen specificity for these receptors is unknown. The material was CD4+ T cells from PBMCs cultured with HCoV-229E spike peptides, obtained after COVID-19 vaccination. Receptor source: a human donor who received a COVID-19 vaccine.

The genes are TRBV19 and TRBJ2-3, with 9 bases fitting TRBD1. The junction had 7 bases not matched to a gene; V was cut back by 9 bases and J by 0 bases. The CDR3 totals 15 residues. Germline lookup yields CDR1 LNHDA and CDR2 SQIVND (reference sequence). The DNA for the CDR3 is TGTGCCAGGCCGAACAGGGGGCAGAGCACAGATACGCAGTATTTT. Its translation: CARPNRGQSTDTQYF.

The V gene is TRBV20-1, the J gene TRBJ1-6; no definite D call. The length of the CDR3 is 11 residues. In germline, CDR1 is DFQATT, CDR2 SNEGSKA (reference sequence). V lost 4 bases and J lost 8, with 6 bases in between. This CDR3 is CSATNHSPLHF. For the CDR3, the DNA is TGCAGTGCTACAAATCATTCACCCCTCCACTTT.

The gene calls are TRBV24-1 and TRBJ2-1; 14 positions match TRBD2. V shed 3 bases, J shed 5 bases, and the junction held 5 bases outside the gene matches. This CDR3 region has 17 residues. The germline gives CDR1 KGHDR, CDR2 SFDVKD. The CDR3, as DNA: TGTGCCACCAGTGATGCCCGGACTAGCGGGGGGAACAATGAGCAGTTCTTC. Protein sequence: CATSDARTSGGNNEQFF.

In DNA, the CDR3 is TGTGCCAGCAGTTACTTCAGGGGCTCTGGAAACACCATATATTTT. This encodes CASSYFRGSGNTIYF. This chain uses TRBV6-5 with TRBJ1-3; perhaps TRBD1 as D (6 bases). The CDR3 sequence is 15 residues long. V shed 1 base and J shed 0 bases, with 7 bases lying between them. Germline V gene sequence: CDR1 MNHEY, CDR2 SVGAGI.

CDR3 in amino acids: CASSKDIGNTIYF. The CDR3 DNA sequence: TGCGCCAGCAGCAAGGACATTGGAAACACCATATATTTT. The chain combines TRBV10-1 with TRBJ1-3; D is perhaps TRBD1 (5 bases). Trimming stripped 6 bases from V and 3 bases from J, with 9 bases between. The CDR3 runs 13 residues. Germline loops: CDR1 WNHNN, CDR2 SYGVQD (reference sequence).

This chain connects TRBV5-1 to TRBJ1-2; 9 bases line up with TRBD1. This CDR3 is built from 16 residues. CDR1 SGHRS and CDR2 YFSETQ come from the germline V gene. The ends lost 0 bases at V and 5 bases at J; junction bases unmatched: 8. CDR3 in amino acids: CASSLAGTGNGYGYTF. CDR3 nucleotide sequence: TGCGCCAGCAGCTTGGCCGGGACAGGGAATGGTTATGGCTACACCTTC. Full variable domain (remainder filled in from reference TRBV5-1 and TRBJ1-2): KAGVTQTPRYLIKTRGQQVTLSCSPISGHRSVSWYQQTPGQGLQFLFEYFSETQRNKGNFPGRFSGRQFSNSRSEMNVSTLELGDSALYLCASSLAGTGNGYGYTFGSGTRLTVV.

This sequence joins TRBV6-5 and TRBJ2-1; D assignment may be TRBD1 or TRBD2 (5 bases each). Germline CDR1 is MNHEY and CDR2 is SVGAGI. CDR3 size: 14 residues. V lost 6 bases and J lost 6, with 15 bases in between. CDR3 sequence: CASRGPTGGNEQFF. In DNA, the CDR3 is TGTGCCAGCAGGGGTCCTACAGGAGGCAATGAGCAGTTCTTC.

The chain links TRBV7-6 to TRBJ2-1, with 9 bases aligning to TRBD1. From germline, CDR1 is SGHVS and CDR2 FNYEAQ. The CDR3 is 15 amino acids. J lost 8 bases, V lost 5 bases, and 10 bases had no gene match. The CDR3 nucleotides are TGTGCCAGCAGCGCAGCGGGACAGGGTTACGATGAGCAGTTCTTC. Translated, it gives CASSAAGQGYDEQFF.

The gene calls are TRBV12-3 or TRBV12-4 and TRBJ2-2; D uncertain. Trimming removed 7 bases from V and 6 bases from J, with 6 bases in between. This CDR3 is 11 amino acids long. The CDR3 spells CASTPSGELFF. DNA for the CDR3: TGTGCCAGCACCCCCTCCGGGGAGCTGTTTTTT.

This clone was detected a few times. The genes are TRBV24-1 and TRBJ2-1; 7 bases fit TRBD2. The CDR3 length is 17 residues. V trimming: 0 bases; J trimming: 7 bases; junction bases outside the gene matches: 11. CDR1 KGHDR and CDR2 SFDVKD come from the germline V gene. The CDR3 is CATSDLGKVGEGNEQFF. CDR3 nucleotides: TGTGCCACCAGTGATTTGGGCAAAGTTGGGGAGGGTAATGAGCAGTTCTTC.

The chain employs TRBV3-1 (or the pseudogene TRBV3-2) and TRBJ2-4; TRBD2 matches at 7 bases. With 2 bases clipped from V and 7 bases from J, the junction kept 5 bases outside the gene matches. The CDR3 runs 14 residues. Looked up from germline, CDR1 is LGHDT and CDR2 is YNNKEL (reference sequence). The CDR3: CASSQRGDFNIQYF. CDR3 nucleotides: TGTGCCAGCAGCCAACGGGGGGATTTCAACATTCAGTACTTC.

The chain joins TRBV7-7 to TRBJ2-2; no reliable D call. The ends were cut back, 1 base at V and 1 base at J, with 7 bases in the middle. This CDR3 contains 15 residues. Germline V lookup: CDR1 SSHAT, CDR2 FNYEAQ (reference sequence). Here the CDR3 reads CASSLGPVNTGELFF. The CDR3 DNA follows: TGTGCCAGCAGCTTAGGCCCGGTGAACACCGGGGAGCTGTTTTTT.

V and J are TRBV20-1 and TRBJ1-2; D call uncertain. The germline CDR1 and CDR2 sequences are DFQATT and SNEGSKA (reference sequence). This CDR3 is built from 9 residues. The CDR3 region has the DNA TGCAGAGTACAGAAGGGCTACACCTTC. Encoded protein: CRVQKGYTF.

The chain links TRBV4-3 to TRBJ1-5, with 7 nucleotides matching TRBD1. The CDR3 is 17 amino acids. The germline CDR1 and CDR2 sequences are LGHNA and YSLEER. V lost 4 bases, J lost 5 bases, and 14 bases stayed unmatched. The CDR3 spells CASSPLGVGTVDQPQHF. In DNA, the CDR3 is TGCGCCAGCAGCCCTCTAGGAGTAGGGACAGTGGATCAGCCCCAGCATTTT.

The chain combines TRBV7-2 with TRBJ1-1; D possibly corresponds to TRBD1 (5 bases). This CDR3 is built from 16 residues. V was cut by 5 bases and J by 0 bases, with 16 bases left in between. Germline V gene data show CDR1 as SGHTA and CDR2 as FQGNSA. The CDR3 DNA reads as TGTGCCAGCAGCCCCATTCGGGGACTTATGAACACTGAAGCTTTCTTT. The encoded protein is CASSPIRGLMNTEAFF.

The chain has TRBV6-4 and TRBJ1-5; 7 nucleotides agree with TRBD1. Germline CDR1 and CDR2: MRHNA and SNTAGT. The CDR3 consists of 14 residues. The junction had 4 bases not matched to a gene; V was cut back by 8 bases and J by 0 bases. This CDR3 reads CASLGTDSNQPQHF. CDR3 nucleotide sequence: TGTGCCAGCCTCGGGACAGATAGCAATCAGCCCCAGCATTTT.

The rearrangement joins TRBV6-1 to TRBJ1-2, with 7 bases fitting TRBD1. CDR1 MNHNS and CDR2 SASEGT come from the germline V gene. The CDR3 spans 16 residues. V trimming: 2 bases; J trimming: 6 bases; junction bases outside the gene matches: 12. In nucleotides, the CDR3 is TGTGCCAGCAGTGAAAAAATCGGAACAGGGGATCATGGCTACACCTTC. It codes for CASSEKIGTGDHGYTF.

This chain joins TRBV24-1 and TRBJ1-2, with 9 positions matching TRBD1. The CDR3 totals 15 residues. Trimming removed 5 bases from V and 6 bases from J; junction bases left unmatched: 9. Germline values: CDR1 KGHDR, CDR2 SFDVKD. This chain's CDR3 is CATSAPGTGTDGYTF. In DNA form, the CDR3 reads TGTGCCACCAGTGCCCCCGGGACAGGGACGGATGGCTACACCTTC.

CDR3 residues: CAISEGKNTEAFF. The CDR3 DNA reads TGTGCCATCAGTGAAGGTAAAAACACTGAAGCTTTCTTT. The chain couples TRBV10-3 to TRBJ1-1; D unclear. CDR1 is ENHRY and CDR2 is SYGVKD in the germline V gene. This CDR3 contains 13 residues. V shed 3 bases and J shed 2 bases, with 7 bases lying between them.

This sequence joins TRBV24-1 and TRBJ2-1; TRBD1 aligns across 10 bases. This CDR3 is built from 15 residues. Losses at the gene ends were 2 bases for V and 8 bases for J; bases not matched to a gene: 5. Germline V gives CDR1 KGHDR, CDR2 SFDVKD. The CDR3 bases are TGTGCCACCAGTGATTCCGGACAGGGGGGCCATGAGCAGTTCTTC. Its protein is CATSDSGQGGHEQFF.

The chain recombines TRBV7-8 with TRBJ1-1; D not resolved. The CDR3 runs to 12 residues. Germline CDR1 SGHVS, CDR2 FQNEAQ. The V end was cut by 1 base, the J end by 3 bases, with 3 bases between. CDR3 sequence (DNA): TGTGCCAGCAGCTTAGGGTACACTGAAGCTTTCTTT. Its translation: CASSLGYTEAFF.

The rearrangement links TRBV25-1 to TRBJ2-2; D tentatively fits TRBD1 or TRBD2 (5 bases each). CDR1 and CDR2 from the germline V gene are MGHDK and SYGVNS. The CDR3 length is 13 residues. V shed 6 bases and J shed 4 bases, with 9 bases lying between them. CDR3 residues: CASRRDPTGELFF. The CDR3 nucleotides are TGTGCCAGCAGAAGGGACCCCACCGGGGAGCTGTTTTTT.

The chain recombines TRBV6-1 with TRBJ2-7; D remains ambiguous. CDR3 length equals 13 residues. The ends were cut back, 3 bases at V and 4 bases at J, with 10 bases in the middle. Germline V lookup: CDR1 MNHNS, CDR2 SASEGT. CDR3 region: CASSDSGFYEQYV. Written as DNA, the CDR3 is TGTGCCAGCAGTGATTCTGGGTTTTACGAGCAGTACGTC.

The chain uses TRBV30 and TRBJ2-2; D is uncertain. This CDR3 has 14 amino acids. V was clipped by 4 bases and J by 2 bases, with 11 bases between them. CDR1 GTSNPN and CDR2 SVGIG come from the germline V gene (reference sequence). The CDR3 coding sequence is TGTGCCTGGAATTACGTACGAAACACCGGGGAGCTGTTTTTT. Its translation is CAWNYVRNTGELFF.

The chain carries TRBV6-5 and TRBJ2-5; TRBD1 or TRBD2 may be the D gene (5 bases each). Germline lookup yields CDR1 MNHEY and CDR2 SVGAGI. This CDR3 spans 13 amino acids. Trimming stripped 7 bases from V and 7 bases from J, with 16 bases between. The CDR3 DNA reads as TGTGCCAGCATGAGGGACCGCGCTGGGACCCAGTACTTC. This translates into CASMRDRAGTQYF.

The chain employs TRBV7-2 and TRBJ2-2; 7 nucleotides line up with TRBD2. The CDR3 has 14 residues. The V gene's germline CDR1 is SGHTA and CDR2 FQGNSA. V dropped 4 bases and J dropped 7; count of bases not matched to a gene: 6. Written as DNA, the CDR3 is TGTGCCAGCAGCTCCCAGCCGGGGGGCGGGGAGCTGTTTTTT. Translating gives CASSSQPGGGELFF.

This chain links TRBV5-1 with TRBJ1-5, with no clear D. The CDR3 has 13 residues. Trimming shortened V by 0 bases and J by 5 bases, and 6 bases separated the two germline ends. The germline gives CDR1 SGHRS, CDR2 YFSETQ. The CDR3 here is CASSLAFDQPQHF. As DNA, the CDR3 is TGCGCCAGCAGCTTGGCCTTTGATCAGCCCCAGCATTTT.